This note documents a single T cell receptor beta chain sequence. This clonotype was recorded at least ten times. This clone's antigen is unknown. Within one base of it there is no much larger clone, and no base qualities were kept. This record belongs to a study of T cells in Graves' hyperthyroidism and ophthalmopathy (dated by TCRdb to between 2018 and 2020). Looking at the study overall: Peripheral blood samples were taken at the time of initial diagnosis, prior to any treatment. Prospective prediction of ophthalmopathy was tested in an independent validation cohort of 18 to 20 hyperthyroidism patients and 15 to 17 patients who later progressed to ophthalmopathy. In about six Graves' hyperthyroidism patients, the study also compared T-cell repertoires from thyroid tissue with T-cell repertoires from blood. TCR V-J signatures able to tell the groups apart were searched for in a discovery cohort of 90 to 100 patients, of whom 40 to 45 had Graves' ophthalmopathy and about 55 had stable Graves' hyperthyroidism. TCR Vbeta CDR3 sequencing of approximately 140 peripheral blood samples (under 45 ophthalmopathy, about 75 hyperthyroidism and around 17 progressor patients) is reported in the paper. The 90 or so discovery patients were randomly split 7:3 into training and test sets. After blood sampling, hyperthyroidism patients were treated with methimazole at a starting dose of 30 mg daily, and ophthalmopathy patients were treated with high-dose intravenous methylprednisolone. Broad study findings and their caveats: No statistical method was used to fix the sample size in advance, and group allocation was not hidden from the investigators. A 13 V-J signature model separated ophthalmopathy from stable hyperthyroidism, with over 85% sensitivity and roughly 84% specificity in cross-validation and 80%/75% in testing. In validation, the model predicted progression to ophthalmopathy with over 65% sensitivity and roughly 72% specificity, a median of 6.5 months before onset. Most expanded thyroid clonotypes (frequency above 0.001) were also found in blood, which suggests that blood repertoires may mirror thyroid immune responses.

Graves' hyperthyroidism was defined as stable when no progression to ophthalmopathy occurred over 18 months of follow-up. Hyperthyroidism patients were newly diagnosed, had a disease duration of under 2 months, and were aged 18 to 65 years. Any patient with an uncontrolled infection, another autoimmune disease, pregnancy or lactation was excluded. Diagnoses relied on clinical symptoms, serum thyroxine and TRAb, thyroid ultrasound and orbital computed tomography. Ficoll-Paque density gradient centrifugation was used to isolate PBMCs from about 9 ml of fresh peripheral blood. Total RNA was extracted with Trizol reagent, and quality was checked on an Agilent 2100 Bioanalyzer. Trimming removed 4 bases from V and 7 bases from J, leaving 13 bases between the germline ends. For CDR1 and CDR2, the germline V gene (reference sequence) lists MNHEY and SMNVEV. From the cysteine through the phenylalanine, the CDR3 covers 14 amino acids. Here the CDR3 DNA is all that survives: 42 bases in frame from base 1.

The TCR beta CDR3 regions were amplified from the RNA transcripts. For the first round of RT-PCR on the TCR CDR3, the HTBI primer set was used together with the Qiagen OneStep RT-PCR kit. Libraries were constructed in a second round of multiplex PCR, after which size selection and purification were carried out. The libraries were sequenced on an Illumina HiSeq2000 using paired-end 100 bp reads. Per the original workflow: SOAPnuke was used to process the raw data, with reads discarded if the reads contained adapters or uncalled bases, had a mean Phred below 15, or lacked an exact constant-primer or identifier match. COPE v1.2.5 was used to merge the high-quality paired reads, and each unique nucleotide sequence was defined as a clonotype. MiTCR v1.1 was used to align the clonotypes against IMGT TRBV, TRBD and TRBJ reference segments. The analysis was restricted to V-J combinations with a frequency above 0.0001, which together covered 99.2% of the repertoires. The TCS score was defined as the ratio of F50 (clonal expansion) to E x V (chaos), calculated using BLOSUM62-based TCRdist between CDR3 peptides within each V-J. Welch's t-statistics and random forest reduced just over 500 V-J features to roughly 13, which were used in a naive Bayes classifier (R e1071). TCRdb cleaned the public reads at Q25 with fastp, built clones with MiXCR and kept in-frame beta chains. Identical CDR3 protein sequences are pooled into one entry, listed with their most common genes and DNA. The V and J calls were not made by the authors but by TCRdb's processing. Counted in this sample were about 500,000 distinct CDR3 sequences; about a sixth of them appeared once. Together, the top ten hold 15% to 20% of the sample.

The sample was blood. Recombination linked TRBV27 to TRBJ2-2; too little of a D gene remains to name it. This TCR derives from a woman under 30 with Graves' hyperthyroidism. CDR3 protein: CASSSYLPLGELFF. The DNA reads TGTGCCAGCAGTTCCTACCTGCCTCTCGGGGAGCTGTTTTTT.